One sample yielded the 26 T cell receptor beta chains listed below, sequenced in a study of T cells in localized non-small cell lung cancer. Measured with immunoSEQ multiplex PCR; TCRdb has only the in-frame clones, and not every one. The sample has about 15,000 clones; more than 80% are singletons. This specimen was peripheral blood, taken before any cancer treatment. Receptors were obtained from a woman aged 35-75 years with stage I lung adenocarcinoma.

This clone was seen just once. The V gene is TRBV18, the J gene TRBJ1-2; possibly TRBD1 for D (6 bases). The CDR3 extends over 15 amino acids. Per germline, CDR1 KGHSH and CDR2 LQKENI. Trimming stripped 0 bases from V and 4 bases from J, with 12 bases between. DNA of the CDR3: TGTGCCAGCTCACCACCGCAGGGGATGGGCTATGGCTACACCTTC. Its protein product is CASSPPQGMGYGYTF.

The V call is TRBV5-5, the J call TRBJ1-6; the D gene is possibly TRBD1 (5 bases). The CDR3 is 15 residues long. Deletions cut 0 bases from V and 7 bases from J, with 11 bases between. Per the germline V gene, CDR1 is SGHKS and CDR2 is YYEKEE (reference sequence). The CDR3 region has the DNA TGTGCCAGCAGCTTGGACACAGGTCCAAATTCACCCCTCCACTTT. Amino acids: CASSLDTGPNSPLHF. The full variable domain, its missing parts supplied by reference TRBV5-5 and TRBJ1-6, is DAGVTQSPTHLIKTRGQQVTLRCSPISGHKSVSWYQQVLGQGPQFIFQYYEKEERGRGNFPDRFSARQFPNYSSELNVNALLLGDSALYLCASSLDTGPNSPLHFGNGTRLTVT.

The gene calls are TRBV18 and TRBJ1-2; TRBD1 aligns across 9 bases. The CDR3 has 14 amino acids. In germline, CDR1 is KGHSH, CDR2 LQKENI. With 4 bases clipped from V and 4 bases from J, the junction kept 4 bases outside the gene matches. CDR3 sequence reads: CASSRTGVGYGYTF. The CDR3 coding sequence is TGTGCCAGCTCACGGACAGGGGTGGGCTATGGCTACACCTTC.

The genes are TRBV2 and TRBJ2-7; D ambiguous. The germline V gene encodes CDR1 SNHLY and CDR2 FYNNEI. The CDR3 is 14 amino acids. Trimming shortened V by 4 bases and J by 2 bases, and 12 bases separated the two germline ends. CDR3 amino acids: CASSAAPFPYEQYF. The CDR3 DNA sequence: TGTGCCAGCAGTGCCGCCCCCTTTCCCTACGAGCAGTACTTC.

Comment on this clone: Other DNA sequences in the same sample also yield this CDR3. The chain combines TRBV7-2 with TRBJ1-1; D is unresolved. The CDR3 extends over 14 amino acids. The germline V gene has CDR1 SGHTA and CDR2 FQGNSA. Trimming took off 3 bases at V and 5 bases at J, with 13 bases between the two ends. CDR3 region: CASSLARAGTEAFF. In nucleotides, the CDR3 is TGTGCCAGCAGCTTGGCCCGGGCGGGTACTGAAGCTTTCTTT.

The chain is built from TRBV5-1 and TRBJ2-5, with TRBD2 matching over 15 bases. V lost 2 bases, J lost 1 base, and 6 bases stayed unmatched. The germline CDR1 and CDR2 sequences are SGHRS and YFSETQ. The CDR3 is 18 amino acids. DNA for the CDR3: TGCGCCAGCAGCTTAGCTCCGGGACTAGCGGGGGGCCAAGAGACCCAGTACTTC. It yields the protein CASSLAPGLAGGQETQYF.

The rearrangement links TRBV4-1 to TRBJ1-5; 10 positions match TRBD1. The CDR3 has 16 amino acids. V was clipped by 2 bases and J by 2 bases; unmatched bases: 3. CDR1 is MGHRA, CDR2 YSYEKL, per germline. The CDR3 loop is CASSQSGTGGNQPQHF. The CDR3, as DNA: TGCGCCAGCAGCCAATCCGGGACAGGGGGCAATCAGCCCCAGCATTTT.

The V call is TRBV7-8, the J call TRBJ2-5; D ambiguous. The CDR3 consists of 15 residues. Germline assignment: CDR1 SGHVS and CDR2 FQNEAQ. Trimming took off 1 base at V and 5 bases at J, with 14 bases between the two ends. The CDR3 is CASSLEGGPRETQYF. Here the CDR3 DNA reads TGTGCCAGCAGCTTAGAGGGCGGACCAAGGGAGACCCAGTACTTC. The complete variable domain, with remaining parts taken from reference TRBV7-8 and TRBJ2-5, reads GAGVSQSPRYKVAKRGQDVALRCDPISGHVSLFWYQQALGQGPEFLTYFQNEAQLDKSGLPSDRFFAERPEGSVSTLKIQRTQQEDSAVYLCASSLEGGPRETQYFGPGTRLLVL.

This chain connects TRBV7-9 to TRBJ1-1; the match to TRBD1 covers 8 bases. CDR3 size: 14 residues. Germline CDR1 and CDR2: SEHNR and FQNEAQ (reference sequence). With 7 bases clipped from V and 1 base from J, the junction kept 5 bases outside the gene matches. The CDR3 sequence: CASTLQGGNTEAFF. CDR3 coding DNA: TGTGCCAGCACTCTACAGGGGGGGAACACTGAAGCTTTCTTT.

This clone has a handful of counts. The chain joins TRBV11-3 to TRBJ2-3, with D possibly TRBD2 on 6 matching bases. With 2 bases removed from V and 3 bases from J, the gap between germline ends came to 9 bases. CDR3 size: 14 residues. Germline lookup yields CDR1 SGHNT and CDR2 YENEEA. The CDR3 reads CASSLTGTTDTQYF. The DNA for the CDR3 is TGTGCCAGCAGCTTAACCGGGACTACAGATACGCAGTATTTT.

The CDR3 is CASTPGATYNEQFF. The CDR3 DNA reads TGTGCCAGCACCCCCGGGGCCACCTACAATGAGCAGTTCTTC. The gene calls are TRBV7-2 and TRBJ2-1; D tentatively fits TRBD1 or TRBD2 (5 bases each). Germline CDR1 SGHTA, CDR2 FQGNSA. The CDR3 length is 14 residues. Trimming took 7 bases from V and 2 from J, leaving 12 bases between them.

The CDR3 coding sequence is TGCGCCAGCACCGACACCGGGGAGCTGTTTTTT. It translates to CASTDTGELFF. The chain employs TRBV10-2 and TRBJ2-2; unclear D gene. Trimming cost V 7 bases and J 3 bases, with 3 bases left between them. This CDR3 region has 11 residues. Germline CDR1 WSHSY, CDR2 SAAADI.

V usage is TRBV18 and J usage is TRBJ1-1; a possible D gene is TRBD1 (6 bases). The CDR3 covers 14 residues. Germline lookup yields CDR1 KGHSH and CDR2 LQKENI. Trimming shortened V by 3 bases and J by 7 bases, and 15 bases separated the two germline ends. The CDR3 region is CASSPARTEDEAFF. For the CDR3, the DNA is TGTGCCAGCTCACCCGCCAGGACAGAAGATGAAGCTTTCTTT.

The chain links TRBV6-6 to TRBJ2-7; the match to TRBD2 covers 9 bases. Per the germline V gene, CDR1 is MNHNY and CDR2 is SVGAGI (reference sequence). The trim removed 8 bases at V and 2 bases at J, leaving 7 bases unmatched. The CDR3 loop spans 14 amino acids. The CDR3 sequence is CASLPSGGPYEQYF. The CDR3 coding sequence is TGTGCCAGCCTTCCAAGCGGGGGGCCCTACGAGCAGTACTTC.

A remark on this clone: A read error may account for a junction end that differs from germline. The J gene is TRBJ1-6, the V gene TRBV7-2; D remains ambiguous. Germline V gene data show CDR1 as SGHTA and CDR2 as FQGNSA. CDR3 size: 15 residues. The CDR3 is CAGSLGTFYNSPLHF. Here the CDR3 DNA reads TGTGCCGGCAGCCTAGGTACCTTCTATAATTCACCCCTCCACTTT.

The chain has TRBV28 and TRBJ1-1, with 8 bases lining up with TRBD1. J was trimmed by 6 bases and V by 5 bases; bases with no gene match: 5. Germline CDR1 is MDHEN and CDR2 is SYDVKM. The CDR3 has 13 amino acids. This chain's CDR3 is CASSRTGSAEAFF. The CDR3 nucleotides are TGTGCCAGCAGTCGGACAGGGTCGGCTGAAGCTTTCTTT.

The gene calls are TRBV10-3 and TRBJ1-6; 8 nucleotides align to TRBD1. This CDR3 spans 13 amino acids. Germline values: CDR1 ENHRY, CDR2 SYGVKD. With 8 bases clipped from V and 10 bases from J, the junction kept 7 bases outside the gene matches. The CDR3 region is CAIGLQGVSPLHF. The CDR3 nucleotides read TGTGCCATCGGGCTACAGGGGGTATCACCCCTCCACTTT.

The chain employs TRBV11-2 and TRBJ2-3; 9 bases match TRBD1. The CDR3 contains 16 residues. The V segment lost 5 bases and the J segment 7 bases; nucleotides outside the gene matches: 13. Germline assignment: CDR1 SGHAT and CDR2 FQNNGV. The CDR3 sequence is CASSPKIVDRGNTQYF. The CDR3 DNA reads as TGTGCCAGCAGCCCTAAAATAGTGGACAGGGGAAATACGCAGTATTTT.

The chain is built from TRBV30 and TRBJ2-2, with TRBD1 as a possible D gene (6 bases). Trimming stripped 4 bases from V and 4 bases from J, with 16 bases between. CDR3 size: 15 residues. The germline CDR1 and CDR2 sequences are GTSNPN and SVGIG (reference sequence). CDR3 amino acids: CAWTRLTQGTGELFF. DNA of the CDR3: TGTGCCTGGACCCGGTTAACACAGGGCACCGGGGAGCTGTTTTTT.

The genes are TRBV4-2 and TRBJ2-1; tentatively, D is TRBD2 (6 bases). Deletions cut 1 base from V and 8 bases from J, with 15 bases between. The CDR3 spans 15 residues. Germline V lookup: CDR1 LGHNA, CDR2 YNFKEQ. The CDR3 reads CASSQGTGAGHEQFF. The CDR3 nucleotides read TGTGCCAGCAGCCAAGGGACGGGAGCTGGCCATGAGCAGTTCTTC.

This rearrangement joins TRBV9 to TRBJ1-2; D might be TRBD1 (5 bases). This CDR3 spans 14 amino acids. CDR1 SGDLS and CDR2 YYNGEE come from the germline V gene. The ends were cut back, 3 bases at V and 4 bases at J, with 13 bases in the middle. In nucleotides, the CDR3 is TGTGCCAGCAGCGATAATGGGGGTCTCTATGGCTACACCTTC. This gives the protein CASSDNGGLYGYTF.

V usage is TRBV19 and J usage is TRBJ2-6, with D perhaps given as TRBD1 or TRBD2 (5 bases each). In germline, CDR1 is LNHDA, CDR2 SQIVND (reference sequence). Trimming shortened V by 3 bases and J by 4 bases, and 10 bases separated the two germline ends. The CDR3 runs to 15 residues. CDR3 sequence (DNA): TGTGCCAGTAGTATCGGGACGACCGGGGCCAACGTCCTGACTTTC. Amino acid sequence: CASSIGTTGANVLTF.

The gene calls are TRBV2 and TRBJ2-3, with TRBD2 matching 14 bases. Germline V gene data show CDR1 as SNHLY and CDR2 as FYNNEI. V shed 11 bases and J 6 bases; nucleotides not matched to a gene: 16. The CDR3 contains 17 residues. CDR3 nucleotide sequence: TGTGCCGTTGGGGAGACTAGCGGGGGGGCCGCTGGGGATACGCAGTATTTT. The encoded protein is CAVGETSGGAAGDTQYF.

V and J are TRBV6-1 and TRBJ2-5, with 10 bases identical to TRBD2. The V gene's germline CDR1 is MNHNS and CDR2 SASEGT. Trimming cost V 3 bases and J 4 bases; bases outside gene matches: 17. The CDR3 is made up of 19 amino acids. CDR3: CASSEGPSGGRARGETQYF. The CDR3 DNA reads TGTGCCAGCAGTGAGGGTCCTAGCGGGGGCCGCGCACGTGGAGAGACCCAGTACTTC.

This clone was picked up one time. One end of the junction fails to match germline, which may point to a read error. Other DNA variants within this sample encode the same CDR3. V is TRBV18 and J is TRBJ1-5; D might be TRBD1 (6 bases). This CDR3 comprises 14 residues. Per the germline V gene, CDR1 is KGHSH and CDR2 is LQKENI. The CDR3 DNA sequence: TGCGCCAGCTCTAAGACAGGCGATAATCAGCCCCAGCATTTT. This translates into CASSKTGDNQPQHF.

The chain employs TRBV11-3 and TRBJ2-5; no firm D call. This CDR3 is 13 amino acids long. Between the trimmed V and J ends, which lost 0 bases and 7 bases, there was a span of 9 bases. Germline values: CDR1 SGHNT, CDR2 YENEEA. The CDR3 loop reads CASSLEGDATQYF. CDR3 nucleotides: TGTGCCAGCAGCTTAGAAGGAGATGCGACCCAGTACTTC. Full variable domain (rest looked up from reference TRBV11-3 and TRBJ2-5): EAGVVQSPRYKIIEKKQPVAFWCNPISGHNTLYWYLQNLGQGPELLIRYENEEAVDDSQLPKDRFSAERLKGVDSTLKIQPAELGDSAVYLCASSLEGDATQYFGPGTRLLVL.